Each of the 8 T cell receptor beta chains below was sequenced from the same sample in a study of T cell clonality in common variable immunodeficiency. The method was immunoSEQ multiplex PCR; TCRdb's version includes in-frame clones alone and lacks a portion of them. Sampling found tens of thousands of clones, none seen once. The specimen sequenced was peripheral blood mononuclear cells. The receptors derive from a person between 18 and 69 years old in good health.

As concerns this clone: The sequenced fragment ends 3 residues before the CDR3 boundary, so the rest is inferred from the germline J gene. The chain links TRBV20-1 to TRBJ1-5; weak D call: TRBD1 (5 bases). Germline CDR1 and CDR2: DFQATT and SNEGSKA (reference sequence). The CDR3 is made up of 16 amino acids. Trimming shortened V by 6 bases and J by 0 bases, and 18 bases separated the two germline ends. The CDR3 loop reads CSAPQPGGYSNQPQHF. The covered CDR3 bases are TGCAGTGCCCCTCAACCCGGGGGTTATAGCAATCAGCCC.

This clone was found many times. This sample includes further DNA sequences coding for the same CDR3. This CDR3 reads CASSPRQSSGNTIYF. The part of the CDR3 DNA that was read is TGTGCCAGCAGCCCTAGGCAGAGCTCTGGAAACACC. The chain carries TRBV7-9 and TRBJ1-3; D call uncertain. The sequence runs out 3 residues before the end of the CDR3; the remainder is reconstructed from the germline J gene. CDR1 SEHNR and CDR2 FQNEAQ come from the germline V gene (reference sequence). V lost 5 bases and J lost 0, with 11 bases in between. The CDR3 consists of 15 residues.

This clone was counted at least ten times. The read ends 3 residues shy of where the CDR3 ends; the end is completed using the germline J gene. The chain links TRBV29-1 to TRBJ2-5, with D maybe TRBD2 (6 bases). This CDR3 contains 16 residues. Per the germline V gene, CDR1 is SQVTM and CDR2 is ANQGSEA. V shed 0 bases and J shed 5 bases, with 19 bases lying between them. CDR3 loop: CSVEDPPGGSRETQYF. The covered CDR3 bases are TGCAGCGTTGAAGACCCCCCTGGGGGGTCTCGGGAGACC. Complete variable domain (other parts from reference TRBV29-1 and TRBJ2-5): SAVISQKPSRDICQRGTSLTIQCQVDSQVTMMFWYRQQPGQSLTLIATANQGSEATYESGFVIDKFPISRPNLTFSTLTVSNMSPEDSSIYLCSVEDPPGGSRETQYFGPGTRLLVL.

This clone was counted at least ten times. Read data end 3 residues before the CDR3 end; the end is taken from the germline J gene. The chain is built from TRBV5-4 and TRBJ2-3; D call uncertain. The CDR3 consists of 13 residues. Germline-derived CDR1 and CDR2 are SGHNT and YYREEE (reference sequence). V dropped 4 bases and J dropped 4 bases, with 10 bases sitting between them. Here the CDR3 reads CASSAPSADTQYF. The CDR3 bases that were read are TGTGCCAGCAGCGCCCCTTCGGCAGATACG. Full variable domain (outside the CDR3, taken from reference TRBV5-4 and TRBJ2-3): ETGVTQSPTHLIKTRGQQVTLRCSSQSGHNTVSWYQQALGQGPQFIFQYYREEENGRGNFPPRFSGLQFPNYSSELNVNALELDDSALYLCASSAPSADTQYFGPGTRLTVL.

About this clone: A read error may produce the germline difference seen at one junction end. The DNA ends 3 residues before the CDR3 does, and the rest of the CDR3 is filled in from the germline J gene. The V and J genes are TRBV5-3 and TRBJ1-1; D is uncertain. TRBV5-3 is classed as an ORF, of uncertain function. The CDR3 contains 14 residues. The covered CDR3 bases are TGTGCCAGAAGTTTGGACTGCATGAACACTGAA. Translation gives CARSLDCMNTE. The entire CDR3 protein reads CARSLDCMNTEAFF.

The sequenced part of the CDR3 DNA is TGCGCCAGCAGCTTGGGCGGGGGCCGCACAGATACG. Translated: CASSLGGGRTDT. The whole CDR3 reads CASSLGGGRTDTQYF. V is TRBV5-1 and J is TRBJ2-3, with D maybe TRBD2 (7 bases). The read ends 3 residues shy of where the CDR3 ends; the end is completed using the germline J gene. V shed 0 bases and J shed 1 base, with 9 bases lying between them. CDR3 length equals 15 residues. Germline V gene lookup returns CDR1 SGHRS and CDR2 YFSETQ.

This clone occurred many times. This CDR3 reads CASSQGTSGADFTDTQYF. The sequenced part of the CDR3 DNA is TGCGCCAGCAGCCAAGGGACTAGCGGGGCCGATTTCACAGATACG. The chain carries TRBV4-1 and TRBJ2-3; 12 nucleotides match TRBD2. From the germline J gene comes the end of the CDR3, since the read stops 3 residues before it. The CDR3 loop spans 18 amino acids. In germline, CDR1 is MGHRA, CDR2 YSYEKL. The V and J ends lost 1 base and 2 bases, in that order; junction bases with no gene match: 7.

This clone came up many times. The read stops 3 residues short of the end of the CDR3; the missing end is completed from the germline J gene. The chain combines TRBV2 with TRBJ2-5; 12 bases map to TRBD2. The CDR3 is made up of 15 amino acids. The germline gives CDR1 SNHLY, CDR2 FYNNEI. J gave up 2 bases and V 7 bases, and 5 bases lay outside the gene matches. CDR3 protein: CASKGTSGQQETQYF. The sequenced part of the CDR3 DNA is TGTGCCAGCAAAGGGACTAGCGGGCAGCAAGAGACC.